This T cell receptor beta chain was identified in a study of T cells expressing NK-cell markers. Germline V gene lookup returns CDR1 SEHNR and CDR2 FQNEAQ (reference sequence). The CDR3 extends over 15 amino acids. Production of TCR beta cDNA relied on 5'RACE template switching with UMIs. TCRdb re-analyzed the 5' RACE reads; it lists each CDR3 protein once, without DNA. The table lists about 440,000 distinct CDR3 sequences. The TCR originated in a woman between 18 and 70 years old in good health. This rearrangement joins TRBV7-9 to TRBJ2-6; the TCRdb D gene call, TRBD1, has no DNA to confirm it. Sequenced sample: blood T cells: a sorted CD56 or NKG2C T cell subset, CD4+ or CD8+ T cells, or bulk PBMC T cells (not recorded which). The CDR3 loop is CASSSQVRGPNVLTF.